The entry that follows covers one T cell receptor beta chain sequence. Germline assignment: CDR1 SGHDN and CDR2 FVKESK. The CDR3 runs to 16 residues. Trimming cost V 4 bases and J 3 bases, with 16 bases left between them. The data belong to a study of shared clonotypes between healthy human individuals. Naive-designated CD8 cells lacked CD45RO, were positively enriched for CCR7, and omitted terminally differentiated effector memory CD45RA+ cells. Adult Caucasians living in Nashville, Tennessee made up all of the donors. Sequencing used immunoSEQ multiplex PCR; TCRdb keeps in-frame clones, though not all of them. The sample records about 2.1 million clones, 93% being singletons.

The chain employs TRBV14 and TRBJ2-1, with D possibly called TRBD1 or TRBD2 (6 bases each). This receptor was obtained from a man between 18 and 35 years old in good health. Some clones in this sample may be carry-over from other donors' samples. Material for sequencing was naive CD8+ T cells from PBMCs. DNA of the CDR3: TGTGCCAGCAGCCTGGAGGAGAGGGGGGTCTACAATGAGCAGTTCTTC. Its translation: CASSLEERGVYNEQFF. Filled out from reference TRBV14 and TRBJ2-1, the complete variable domain reads EAGVTQFPSHSVIEKGQTVTLRCDPISGHDNLYWYRRVMGKEIKFLLHFVKESKQDESGMPNNRFLAERTGGTYSTLKVQPAELEDSGVYFCASSLEERGVYNEQFFGPGTRLTVL.